This T cell receptor (beta chain) was captured in a study of blood T cell repertoires in COVID-19. Study-wide context: The origin of the acute and convalescent COVID-19 samples was the United States, Italy and Spain.

The germline V gene has CDR1 MNHEY and CDR2 SVGAGI. Trimming stripped 7 bases from V and 7 bases from J, with 20 bases between. CDR3 length equals 15 residues. In this sample, this clone turned up once. As processed by the authors: Using reference gene primer amplification, nucleated cell counts were estimated. Using immunoSEQ multiplex PCR, the repertoire was profiled, and TCRdb retains in-frame clones only, with some absent. V, J and clone size were drawn from that table, and D and trimming were deduced from the DNA. The table shows some 100,000 clones, with 88% occurring only once. Seattle patient enrollment occurred during active infection, with longitudinal follow-up thereafter.

The chain employs TRBV6-5 and TRBJ1-5, with D perhaps matching TRBD1 (6 bases). The origin of this receptor is a man aged 45-60 years with COVID-19, enrolled during active disease. The source material was peripheral blood. CDR3 coding DNA: TGTGCCAGCACCCCGGACAGCCCCTCTTGGCAGCCCCAGCATTTT. This encodes CASTPDSPSWQPQHF.